The sequence of this T cell receptor beta chain was determined in a study of cytomegalovirus exposure and HLA in healthy donors (TCRdb year 2017). A note on the overall study: An earlier analysis of 550 to 700 of the donors reported more than 250 Gb of sequence data and 117 million unique TCR beta sequences from about 179 million T cells. An early release covering about 600 HLA-typed donors comprised about 300 gigabases of sequencing data and tens of millions of unique TCR sequences. Among the roughly 400 genotyped donors, 81% belonged to the genetic ancestry cluster associated with self-reported Caucasian donors. The aim of the study was to test whether cataloging public T cell receptors could identify signatures of past pathogen exposure. The study used immunosequencing to profile the T cell repertoires of more than 650 subjects and linked those repertoires to cytomegalovirus serostatus. Along with the approximately 620-subject first cohort, a separate validation cohort of 120 different subjects was used. To predict cytomegalovirus infection status, the study combined high-throughput TCR immunosequencing, statistical association of individual TCRs with disease status, and machine learning. In a later analysis, previously published TCR beta repertoires from 600 to 850 donors were re-analyzed and high-resolution HLA genotyping was added so that TCR occurrence patterns could be studied. Rather than using new phenotypic data, the later analysis identified candidate immune exposures from TCR beta sequences and from how often those sequences occurred across donors. To decide whether each TCR beta V gene segment behaved as functional or pseudogenic, an earlier analysis of some 580 of the donors relied on high-throughput TCR beta sequencing. Donor age, sex, ethnicity and CMV serostatus were compiled alongside the repertoire data. A later genetic analysis used genome-wide SNP genotypes for 398 of the 666 donors, treating that subset as a discovery cohort. Every repertoire in the discovery cohort had been generated on one and the same sequencing platform. Both class I and class II loci were covered by HLA typing, at four-digit resolution. The number of typed donors differed by locus: about 620-640 for A, B, C, DRB1 and DQB1; 522 for DQA1; approximately 600 for DPA1; and 400 to 480 for DPB1. About 5 DR-DQ haplotypes were handled as single units for association and clustering, since linkage in the cohort was strong. On average, roughly 250,000 unique TCR beta nucleotide sequences were sequenced per donor among 398 genotyped donors of the cohort, with roughly 18% of those sequences being non-productive. General study outcomes and caveats: A later analysis found that most CMV-associated TCR beta chains appeared HLA-restricted, with HLA associations seemingly driven largely by CMV exposure. Because counts were too low, about 18 rarely observed V segments, including chromosome 9 orphons, were left out of the earlier analysis of approximately 580 of the donors. Most TCR sequences were observed very rarely across donors, whereas some public TCRs were present in many individuals. The only immune exposure information available for the cohort was CMV serostatus. Sequencing depth was assumed to be roughly uniform across donors in the presence/absence analyses, though that assumption may not hold. Several of the top co-occurrence clusters appeared to be linked to parvovirus B19, influenza, CMV and Epstein-Barr virus, according to a later analysis. The 87-base-pair reads could not distinguish some IMGT-functional V segments, including TRBV6-2 and TRBV6-3, so those segments were excluded. Only TCR beta chains were sequenced in this cohort, and the absence of alpha or paired-chain data limited detectable features. The study gave a list of more than 150 TCR beta chains associated with cytomegalovirus. A group of highly shared sequence variants was considered likely to be a technical artifact of the sequencing pipeline. Broadly in line with IMGT annotations, most TCR beta V segments showed up in productive rearrangements about 87% or about 30% of the time in an earlier analysis of roughly 590 of the donors. Assigning TCR associations to individual alleles was difficult when HLA alleles, especially DR and DQ, strongly co-occurred. A later genetic analysis reported fewer N-insertions in productive TCRs among donors in an Asian-associated ancestry cluster than the approximately 670-donor mean. Compared with equally common non-associated chains, HLA-associated TCR beta chains in a later analysis were more clonally expanded and had lower generation probabilities. Because HLA typing was unavailable for some donors at each locus, only the typed subset was used in association tests. The classifier was reported to diagnose cytomegalovirus status with high specificity and sensitivity in both the original cohort and the validation cohort. In vitro tests confirmed that a few of the cytomegalovirus-associated TCR beta chains recognize cytomegalovirus antigens. A later analysis found that TCR association rates varied across HLA loci, with DRB1 alleles showing the most associated TCRs and HLA-C alleles the fewest. A further reported finding was that TCR beta sequences accurately predicted the HLA-A and HLA-B alleles for most subjects in the first cohort. An association between a missense DCLRE1C variant and V-gene and J-gene trimming of TCR beta chains was found in a later genetic analysis and replicated in an independent cohort. The authors suggested that the approach could potentially be generalized to other disease states and immunological phenotypes. Linkage disequilibrium might explain the correlated functional status among segregating V segments, but an unknown experimental factor could not be excluded. In a later analysis, 16,951 TCR beta sequences were associated with specific HLA alleles at a false discovery rate of 0.05.

Library preparation was by the immunoSEQ multiplex PCR assay. The multiplex PCR relied on a mix of 60 forward primers for TCR Vbeta segments and 13 reverse primers for TCR Jbeta segments. A multiplex PCR assay on genomic DNA amplified the CDR3 region of rearranged TCR beta genes. The Illumina HiSeq System was used to sequence the amplified TCR beta libraries as 87-base-pair reads. The source study handled its data this way. Across the 670 or so repertoires, a later analysis counted 75 million to 90 million unique TCR beta chains, around 10 million of which were shared by at least two donors. Raw reads were error-corrected and collapsed into unique sequences with a nearest-neighbor algorithm that merged closely related sequences to remove PCR and sequencing errors. Alignment of CDR3 sequences to IMGT reference sequences was used to assign V, D and J gene segments. For a sequence to be retained, at least a six-nucleotide match to both a V gene segment and a J gene segment was required. A rearrangement was called productive if the CDR3 had no stop codons and remained in frame with V and J, and every other rearrangement was called non-productive. Following IMGT convention, CDR3 was defined as the stretch from the second conserved V-encoded cysteine to the conserved J-encoded phenylalanine. The earlier analysis of 450 to 750 of the donors excluded any sequence lacking an unambiguous match to a single V gene segment. In an earlier analysis of 587 of the donors, a V segment was called functional when productive rearrangements were above 56.7%, and segregating when the standard deviation between donors exceeded 5%. A statistical classification framework was developed to diagnose cytomegalovirus status using the catalog of TCR beta chain sequences. In a later analysis, TCR nucleotide sequences were compared against IMGT/GENE-DB human TR gene sequences so that V and J genes could be assigned. A later analysis assigned CDR3 sequences and most-parsimonious VDJ recombination scenarios with the TCRdist pipeline. In a later analysis, each TCR beta chain was defined by its CDR3 amino acid sequence together with its V-gene family, and reads without a unique V-gene family were excluded. As a way to deal with suspected cross-contamination and a sequencing artifact, a later analysis dropped 450 to 600 nucleotide sequences that were highly shared and had low generation probability. For each public chain, a later analysis derived a clonal expansion index from normalized ranks of inferred template counts within each repertoire. Generation probabilities in a later analysis came from a VDJ recombination model fitted to out-of-frame rearrangements, and those results were checked against IGoR. In a later analysis, hypergeometric tests were used to score TCR-TCR, TCR-HLA and TCR-CMV co-occurrence, with a repertoire-size bias correction applied to TCR pairs. False discovery rates were estimated in a later analysis by permuting HLA or CMV assignments 20 times. In a later analysis, co-occurring TCRs were grouped using DBSCAN, and TCRdist sequence similarity was added for clustering within HLA-allele-positive subsets. Co-occurrence clustering excluded repertoires with fewer than 30,000 or more than 120,000 public chains, plus five with anomalous nucleotide sharing. Entries here come from immuneACCESS through TCRdb and include only in-frame sequences with V and J called. Some clones fail to appear in such tables; in the studies checked, an unresolved V gene covers under half of the shortfall, and the cause of the remainder is unknown. That table gives V, J and clone size, and the DNA gave D and trimming. This sample holds about 180,000 clones; 76% were observed only once. Over 2% of the sample rests with the top ten.

Looking up the germline V gene (reference sequence) yields CDR1 MNHNY and CDR2 SVGAGI. The germline V end is reduced by 3 bases and the J end by 9 bases; junction bases left unmatched: 8. From the cysteine up to the phenylalanine, the CDR3 has a length of 15 residues. Kept here is only the CDR3 DNA, which spans 45 bases and is read in frame from base 1. The cohort was made up of around 720 healthy bone marrow donors. All cohort members were sampled while nominally healthy, although unrecorded immune exposures were likely present. The donor tested CMV seropositive, placing the donor among the approximately 290 seropositive members of the cohort. A peripheral blood sample was provided by each donor, and peripheral blood mononuclear cells were used for TCR beta sequencing. Genomic DNA was extracted from the blood cell samples with the Qiagen DNeasy Blood Extraction Kit. As regards this clone: Its target antigen remains unknown. Base-call qualities are not available, and no considerably larger clone is one nucleotide away.

The clonotype originates from a woman in her twenties or thirties in good health and CMV-seropositive. Sequencing input: PBMCs. This sequence uses TRBV6-6 and TRBJ2-1, with 10 bases matching TRBD2. The CDR3 corresponds to CASSYRSGGAGEQFF. The bases read TGTGCCAGCAGTTATCGAAGCGGGGGGGCGGGTGAGCAGTTCTTC.